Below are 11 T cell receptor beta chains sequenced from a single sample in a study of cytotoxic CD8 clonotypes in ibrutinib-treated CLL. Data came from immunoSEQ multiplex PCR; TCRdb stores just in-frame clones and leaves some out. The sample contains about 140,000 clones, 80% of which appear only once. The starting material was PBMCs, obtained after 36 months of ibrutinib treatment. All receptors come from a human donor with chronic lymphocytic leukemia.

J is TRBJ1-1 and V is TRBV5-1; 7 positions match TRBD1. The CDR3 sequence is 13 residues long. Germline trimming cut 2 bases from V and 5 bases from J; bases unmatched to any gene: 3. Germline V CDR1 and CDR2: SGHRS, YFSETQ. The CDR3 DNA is TGCGCCAGCAGCTTCGCAGGGGGAACTGAAGCTTTCTTT. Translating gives CASSFAGGTEAFF.

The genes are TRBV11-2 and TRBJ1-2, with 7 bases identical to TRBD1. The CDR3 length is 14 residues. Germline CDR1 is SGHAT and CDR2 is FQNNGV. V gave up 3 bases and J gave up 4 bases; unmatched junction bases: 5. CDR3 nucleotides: TGTGCCAGCAGCTTGCGTCAGGGGGTCTATGGCTACACCTTC. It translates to CASSLRQGVYGYTF.

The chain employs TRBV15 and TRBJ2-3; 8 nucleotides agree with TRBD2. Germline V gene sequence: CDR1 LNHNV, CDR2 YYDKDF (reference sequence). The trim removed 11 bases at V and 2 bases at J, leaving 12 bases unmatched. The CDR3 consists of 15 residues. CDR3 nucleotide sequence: TGTGCCGCCTCCGGGGGGGATTCTCACACAGATACGCAGTATTTT. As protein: CAASGGDSHTDTQYF.

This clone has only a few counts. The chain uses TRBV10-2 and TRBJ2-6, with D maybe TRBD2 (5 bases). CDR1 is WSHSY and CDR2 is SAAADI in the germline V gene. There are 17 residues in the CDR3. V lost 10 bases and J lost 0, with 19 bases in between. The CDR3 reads CATKKGKDFSGANVLTF. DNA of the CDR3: TGCGCCACCAAAAAGGGAAAGGACTTCTCTGGGGCCAACGTCCTGACTTTC.

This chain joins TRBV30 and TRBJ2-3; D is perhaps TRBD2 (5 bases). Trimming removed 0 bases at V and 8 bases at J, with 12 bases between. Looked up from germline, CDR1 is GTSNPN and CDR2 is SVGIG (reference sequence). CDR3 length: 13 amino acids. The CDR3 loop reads CAWSVLGPGTQYF. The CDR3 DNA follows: TGTGCCTGGAGTGTACTAGGGCCGGGTACGCAGTATTTT.

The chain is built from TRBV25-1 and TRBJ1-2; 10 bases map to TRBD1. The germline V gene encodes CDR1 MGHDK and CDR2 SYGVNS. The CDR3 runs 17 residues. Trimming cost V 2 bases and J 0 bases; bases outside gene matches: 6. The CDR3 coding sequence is TGTGCCAGCAGTGAACACGACAGGGGGCCTTCTAACTATGGCTACACCTTC. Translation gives CASSEHDRGPSNYGYTF.

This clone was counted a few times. The CDR3 DNA reads as TGTGCCAGCAGCTTAGATCTGGGAACTAACTATGGCTACACCTTC. Amino acids: CASSLDLGTNYGYTF. The chain recombines TRBV7-8 with TRBJ1-2; D not certain. Trimming pared 1 base from V and 0 bases from J, leaving 9 bases between. Germline lookup yields CDR1 SGHVS and CDR2 FQNEAQ. The CDR3 is made up of 15 amino acids.

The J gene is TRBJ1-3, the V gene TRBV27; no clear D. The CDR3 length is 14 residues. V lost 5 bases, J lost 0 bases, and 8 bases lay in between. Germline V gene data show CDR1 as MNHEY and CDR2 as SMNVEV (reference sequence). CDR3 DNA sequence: TGTGCCAGCAGTCAACTGAGCTCTGGAAACACCATATATTTT. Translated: CASSQLSSGNTIYF.

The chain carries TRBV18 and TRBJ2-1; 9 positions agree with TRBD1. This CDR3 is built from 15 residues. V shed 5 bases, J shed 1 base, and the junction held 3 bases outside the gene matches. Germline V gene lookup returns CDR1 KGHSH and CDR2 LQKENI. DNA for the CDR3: TGTGCCAGCTCAAAGACAGGGGGATCCTACAATGAGCAGTTCTTC. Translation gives CASSKTGGSYNEQFF.

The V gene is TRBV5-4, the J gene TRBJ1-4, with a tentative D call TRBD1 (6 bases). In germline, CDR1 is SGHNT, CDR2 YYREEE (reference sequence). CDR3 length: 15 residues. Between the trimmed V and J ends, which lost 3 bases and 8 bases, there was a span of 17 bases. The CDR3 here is CASSWGWGAGEKLFF. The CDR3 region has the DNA TGTGCCAGCAGCTGGGGATGGGGGGCCGGCGAAAAACTGTTTTTT. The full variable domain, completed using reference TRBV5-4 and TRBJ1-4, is ETGVTQSPTHLIKTRGQQVTLRCSSQSGHNTVSWYQQALGQGPQFIFQYYREEENGRGNFPPRFSGLQFPNYSSELNVNALELDDSALYLCASSWGWGAGEKLFFGSGTQLSVL.

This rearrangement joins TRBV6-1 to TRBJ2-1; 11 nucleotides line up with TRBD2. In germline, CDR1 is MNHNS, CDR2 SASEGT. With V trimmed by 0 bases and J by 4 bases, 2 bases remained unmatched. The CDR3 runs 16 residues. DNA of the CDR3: TGTGCCAGCAGTGAAGCGTGGACTAGCGGGTACAATGAGCAGTTCTTC. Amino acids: CASSEAWTSGYNEQFF.